This T cell receptor beta chain was sequenced in a study of cytomegalovirus exposure and HLA in healthy donors (TCRdb year 2017). Context from the whole study: An earlier analysis of approximately 550 of the donors reported more than 250 Gb of sequence data and some 100 million unique TCR beta sequences from 150 million to 200 million T cells. An early release that covered fewer than 800 HLA-typed donors contained 250 to 350 gigabases of sequencing data and tens of millions of unique TCR sequences. The genetic ancestry cluster associated with self-reported Caucasian donors included 81% of the approximately 400 genotyped donors. The study aimed to test whether cataloging public T cell receptors could reveal signatures of past pathogen exposure. The study profiled the T cell repertoires of fewer than 850 subjects by immunosequencing and related them to cytomegalovirus serostatus. Along with the approximately 650-subject first cohort, a separate validation cohort of about 110 different subjects was used. High-throughput TCR immunosequencing, statistical association of individual TCRs with disease status, and machine learning were combined to predict cytomegalovirus infection status. To study patterns of TCR occurrence, a later analysis re-analyzed previously published TCR beta repertoires from 700 or so donors and added high-resolution HLA genotyping. The later analysis used no new phenotypic data to find candidate immune exposures, relying instead on TCR beta sequences and their occurrence across donors. An earlier analysis of fewer than 700 of the donors applied high-throughput TCR beta sequencing to assess whether each TCR beta V gene segment acted as functional or pseudogenic. Donor age, sex, ethnicity and CMV serostatus were collected together with the repertoire data. In a later genetic analysis, genome-wide SNP genotypes for about three fifths of the roughly 670 donors were used, and that subset was treated as a discovery cohort. All discovery cohort repertoires had been generated on a single sequencing platform. Class I and class II HLA loci were covered by the typing at four-digit resolution. The number of typed donors differed by locus: about 629-630 for A, B, C, DRB1 and DQB1; roughly 510 for DQA1; 606 for DPA1; and some 470 for DPB1. A few DR-DQ haplotypes were treated as single units for association and clustering because of strong linkage in the cohort. Across 300 to 400 genotyped donors of the cohort, an average of about 200,000 unique TCR beta nucleotide sequences per donor were sequenced, and approximately 19% of those sequences were non-productive.

Receptor amplification or capture employed the immunoSEQ multiplex PCR assay. The multiplex PCR relied on a mix of 60 forward primers for TCR Vbeta segments and 13 reverse primers for TCR Jbeta segments. Amplification of the CDR3 region of rearranged TCR beta genes was performed with a multiplex PCR assay on genomic DNA. On the Illumina HiSeq System, the amplified TCR beta libraries were sequenced as 87-base-pair reads. In the original analysis: A later analysis tallied roughly 76 million unique TCR beta chains across the 666 repertoires, and approximately 12 million of those chains were shared by two or more donors. Raw reads were error-corrected and collapsed into unique sequences with a nearest-neighbor algorithm that merged closely related sequences to remove PCR and sequencing errors. Alignment of CDR3 sequences to IMGT reference sequences was used to assign V, D and J gene segments. For a sequence to be retained, a match of at least six nucleotides to both a V gene segment and a J gene segment was required. Rearrangements were classified as productive when the CDR3 lacked stop codons and remained in frame with V and J, and all other rearrangements were classified as non-productive. Following IMGT convention, CDR3 was defined as the stretch from the second conserved V-encoded cysteine up to the conserved J-encoded phenylalanine. The earlier analysis of fewer than 750 of the donors excluded sequences that lacked an unambiguous match to a single V gene segment. An earlier analysis of 587 of the donors classified V segments as functional when productive rearrangements were above 56.7% and as segregating when the standard deviation between donors was above 5%. A statistical classification framework was built for diagnosing cytomegalovirus status from the catalog of TCR beta chain sequences. V and J gene assignment, in a later analysis, came from comparing TCR nucleotide sequences with IMGT/GENE-DB human TR gene sequences. Using the TCRdist pipeline, a later analysis assigned CDR3 sequences along with most-parsimonious VDJ recombination scenarios. In a later analysis, every TCR beta chain was defined by the combination of its CDR3 amino acid sequence and its V-gene family, and reads without a unique V-gene family were dropped. As a way to deal with suspected cross-contamination and a sequencing artifact, a later analysis dropped roughly 600 nucleotide sequences that were highly shared and had low generation probability. In a later analysis, a clonal expansion index was calculated for each public chain from normalized within-repertoire ranks of inferred template counts. In a later analysis, generation probabilities were computed using a VDJ recombination model fitted to out-of-frame rearrangements, and the results were checked against IGoR. In a later analysis, hypergeometric tests were used to score TCR-TCR, TCR-HLA and TCR-CMV co-occurrence, with a repertoire-size bias correction applied to TCR pairs. False discovery rates were estimated in a later analysis by permuting HLA or CMV assignments 20 times. In a later analysis, co-occurring TCRs were grouped using DBSCAN, and TCRdist sequence similarity was added for clustering within HLA-allele-positive subsets. Repertoires with fewer than 30,000 or more than 120,000 public chains, plus five repertoires with anomalous nucleotide sharing, were excluded from co-occurrence clustering. Sourced from immuneACCESS, this table was stored by TCRdb with only in-frame sequences that have V and J called. A share of the clones is absent; for the studies checked, an unresolved V gene accounts for under half, and the remainder has no known explanation. D and trimming come from the DNA, and the V and J calls and clone size come from that table. The sample table contains some 150,000 clones; only one count was recorded for approximately 80% of them. Of the sample, around 2.5% falls within the top ten clones.

Regarding this clone: No cognate antigen has been identified for it. No clone much larger than this one lies a single base away; base qualities are absent.

V and J lose 10 bases and 4 bases, and a span of 17 bases separates them. CDR1 and CDR2 (LNHDA, SQIVND) derive from the germline V gene (reference sequence). Including cysteine and phenylalanine, the CDR3 has 14 amino acids. Of the read, only the CDR3 DNA is kept; its 42 bases are in frame from base 1. Paper-wide results and their limitations: Because some donors lacked HLA typing at each locus, the association tests relied only on the typed subset. A further reported finding was that TCR beta sequences accurately predicted the HLA-A and HLA-B alleles for most subjects in the first cohort. While some public TCRs were present in many individuals, most TCR sequences turned up only very rarely across donors. In a later analysis, the rate of TCR association differed among HLA loci, with DRB1 alleles having the most associated TCRs and HLA-C alleles having the fewest. According to a later analysis, parvovirus B19, influenza, CMV and Epstein-Barr virus appeared linked to several top co-occurrence clusters. Specific HLA alleles were associated with 15,000 to 20,000 TCR beta sequences at a false discovery rate of 0.05 in a later analysis. In an earlier analysis of roughly 560 of the donors, most TCR beta V segments were observed in productive rearrangements about 87% or about 30% of the time, broadly matching IMGT annotations. In a later genetic analysis, fewer N-insertions in productive TCRs were reported among donors in an Asian-associated ancestry cluster than the roughly 700-donor mean. Linkage disequilibrium might explain the correlated functional status among segregating V segments, but an unknown experimental factor could not be excluded. Roughly uniform sequencing depth across donors was assumed in presence/absence analyses, although this assumption may not hold. The earlier analysis of about 600 of the donors excluded 15 to 20 rarely observed V segments, including chromosome 9 orphons, because counts were too low. A group of highly shared sequence variants was considered likely to be a technical artifact of the sequencing pipeline. The study listed 164 TCR beta chains as associated with cytomegalovirus. When HLA alleles, especially DR and DQ, strongly co-occurred, attributing TCR associations to individual alleles was difficult. In this cohort, only TCR beta chains were sequenced, and detectable features were limited by the absence of alpha or paired-chain data. A later analysis found that HLA-associated TCR beta chains were more clonally expanded and had lower generation probabilities than equally common non-associated chains. The authors suggested that the approach could potentially be generalized to other disease states and immunological phenotypes. The only immune exposure information available for the cohort was CMV serostatus. In a later genetic analysis, a missense DCLRE1C variant was associated with V-gene and J-gene trimming of TCR beta chains, and the association was replicated in an independent cohort. Cytomegalovirus status was reported to be diagnosed by the classifier with high specificity and sensitivity in both the original and validation cohorts. According to a later analysis, most CMV-associated TCR beta chains appeared to be HLA-restricted, and the HLA associations seemed to be driven largely by CMV exposure. Some IMGT-functional V segments, including TRBV6-2 and TRBV6-3, could not be told apart with the 87-base-pair reads, so those segments were excluded. A few of the identified cytomegalovirus-associated TCR beta chains were confirmed in vitro to be specific for cytomegalovirus antigens.

In total, roughly 710 healthy bone marrow donors made up the cohort. Cohort members were all nominally healthy when sampled, although unrecorded immune exposures were likely present. The donor tested CMV seronegative, placing the donor among the 350 to 400 seronegative members of the cohort. A peripheral blood sample was collected from each donor, and TCR beta sequencing was performed on peripheral blood mononuclear cells. The Qiagen DNeasy Blood Extraction Kit was used to extract genomic DNA from the blood cell samples. Recombination joined TRBV19 with TRBJ1-5, with the D gene not confidently named. This TCR derives from a man aged 45-60 years in good health and CMV-seronegative. The sample taken for sequencing was PBMCs. The CDR3 corresponds to CATRRSGGNQPQHF. The nucleotides are TGTGCCACTCGTCGAAGTGGCGGAAATCAGCCCCAGCATTTT.